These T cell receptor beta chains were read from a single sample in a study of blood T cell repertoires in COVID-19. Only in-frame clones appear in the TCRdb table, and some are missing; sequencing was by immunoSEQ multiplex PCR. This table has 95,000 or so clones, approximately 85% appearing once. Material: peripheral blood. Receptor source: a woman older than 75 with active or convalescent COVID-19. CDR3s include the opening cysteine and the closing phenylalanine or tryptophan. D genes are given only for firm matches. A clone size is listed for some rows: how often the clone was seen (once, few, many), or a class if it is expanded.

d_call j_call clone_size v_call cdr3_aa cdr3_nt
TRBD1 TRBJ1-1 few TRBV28 CASRHTGGAGTEAFF TGTGCCAGCAGGCACACAGGGGGCGCCGGCACTGAAGCTTTCTTT
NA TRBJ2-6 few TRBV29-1 CSVEDRGSGANVLTF TGCAGCGTTGAAGATCGAGGCTCTGGGGCCAACGTCCTGACTTTC
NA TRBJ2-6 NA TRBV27 CASSRDTYSGANVLTF TGTGCCAGCAGTAGGGACACCTACTCTGGGGCCAACGTCCTGACTTTC
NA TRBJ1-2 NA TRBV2 CASSERAGVGNGYTF TGTGCCAGCAGTGAAAGGGCAGGGGTGGGGAATGGCTACACCTTC
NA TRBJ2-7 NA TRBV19 CASSIQAYDEQYF TGTGCCAGTAGTATCCAGGCCTACGATGAGCAGTACTTC
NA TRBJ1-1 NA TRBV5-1 CASSLVDRSTEAFF TGTGCCAGCAGCTTGGTGGACAGAAGCACTGAAGCTTTCTTT
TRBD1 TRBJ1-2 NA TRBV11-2 CASSSPMAGGYSYGYTF TGTGCCAGCAGCTCCCCAATGGCAGGGGGATATAGCTATGGCTACACCTTC
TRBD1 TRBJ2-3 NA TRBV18 CASSGPGQPTDTQYF TGTGCCAGCTCAGGACCGGGACAGCCAACAGATACGCAGTATTTT
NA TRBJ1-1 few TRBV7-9 CASSFGGGAFF TGTGCCAGCAGCTTCGGGGGAGGGGCTTTCTTT
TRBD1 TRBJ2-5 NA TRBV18 CASSPPGQHQETQYF TGTGCCAGCTCACCACCGGGACAGCACCAAGAGACCCAGTACTTC
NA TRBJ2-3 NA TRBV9 CASSVGGNTQYF TGTGCCAGCAGCGTAGGAGGCAATACGCAGTATTTT
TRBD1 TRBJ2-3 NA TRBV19 CASSQGGTGAYTDTQYF TGTGCCAGTAGCCAAGGGGGGACAGGGGCCTACACAGATACGCAGTATTTT
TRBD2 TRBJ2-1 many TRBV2 CASSVVIAGDNEQFF TGTGCCAGCAGTGTGGTAATAGCGGGGGACAATGAGCAGTTCTTC
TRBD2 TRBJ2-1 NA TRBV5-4 CASSSLAGGYNEQFF TGTGCCAGCAGCTCCCTAGCGGGAGGATACAATGAGCAGTTCTTC
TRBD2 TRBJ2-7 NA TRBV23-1 CASSQRSGEAYEQYF TGCGCCAGCAGTCAGCGGAGCGGGGAAGCCTACGAGCAGTACTTC
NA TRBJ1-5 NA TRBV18 CASSREGSQPQHF TGTGCCAGCTCACGGGAGGGTAGTCAGCCCCAGCATTTT
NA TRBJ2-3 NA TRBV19 CASSRPSTDTQYF TGTGCCAGTAGTAGGCCAAGCACAGATACGCAGTATTTT
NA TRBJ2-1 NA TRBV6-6 CASSYTLGDEQFF TGTGCCAGCAGTTACACCCTAGGCGATGAGCAGTTCTTC
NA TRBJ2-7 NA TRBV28 CASSLAAPSPYEQYF TGTGCCAGCAGTTTGGCAGCGCCCTCCCCCTACGAGCAGTACTTC
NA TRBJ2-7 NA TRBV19 CASSRELFSYEQYF TGTGCCAGTAGTCGGGAGTTATTCTCCTACGAGCAGTACTTC
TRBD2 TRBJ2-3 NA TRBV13 CASSPNSGRLTDTQYF TGTGCCAGCAGCCCTAATAGCGGGAGGTTAACAGATACGCAGTATTTT
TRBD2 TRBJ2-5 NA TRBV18 CASSPAGGRLETQYF TGTGCCAGCTCACCAGCGGGAGGGCGCCTTGAGACCCAGTACTTC
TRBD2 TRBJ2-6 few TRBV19 CASSIQIGLAGGPTGGANVLTF TGTGCCAGTAGTATTCAAATCGGACTAGCGGGAGGCCCGACTGGTGGGGCCAACGTCCTGACTTTC
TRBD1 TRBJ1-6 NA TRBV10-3 CAISGDRADNSPLHF TGTGCCATCAGTGGGGACAGGGCCGATAATTCACCCCTCCACTTT
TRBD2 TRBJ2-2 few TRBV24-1 CATKFGDRTSGNTGELFF TGTGCCACCAAATTCGGAGATCGGACTAGCGGGAACACCGGGGAGCTGTTTTTT
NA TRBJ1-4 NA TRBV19 CASTPKGQGPEKLFF TGTGCCAGTACCCCGAAGGGGCAGGGTCCCGAAAAACTGTTTTTT
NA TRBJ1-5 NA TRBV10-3 CAISTRGNQPQHF TGTGCCATCAGTACACGGGGAAATCAGCCCCAGCATTTT
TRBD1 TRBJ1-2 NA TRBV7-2 CASSTYPGQRNYGYTF TGTGCCAGCAGCACATATCCGGGACAGCGAAACTATGGCTACACCTTC